The 5 T cell receptor beta chains given below trace back to one sample, sequenced in a study of shared clonotypes between healthy human individuals. Libraries were prepared by immunoSEQ multiplex PCR; TCRdb keeps only in-frame clonotypes and omits some of them. The profile covers approximately 940,000 clones, with around 80% appearing a single time and about 1.5% taken by the ten largest. The sample consisted of memory CD4+ T cells sorted from blood. Subset of the sample: CD45RA-negative fraction. These receptors were obtained from a man in his late teens or twenties in good health.

This chain links TRBV11-2 with TRBJ2-7; D perhaps matches TRBD2 (6 bases). The germline V gene encodes CDR1 SGHAT and CDR2 FQNNGV. Between the trimmed V and J ends, which lost 6 bases and 0 bases, there was a span of 12 bases. The CDR3 runs to 14 residues. The CDR3: CASRRPGDSYEQYF. The CDR3 DNA follows: TGTGCCAGCAGACGTCCGGGAGACTCCTACGAGCAGTACTTC.

This clone was seen once. V usage is TRBV6-1 and J usage is TRBJ1-1, with TRBD1 as a possible D gene (5 bases). This CDR3 is built from 15 residues. V shed 2 bases and J shed 2 bases, with 12 bases lying between them. The V gene's germline CDR1 is MNHNS and CDR2 SASEGT. The CDR3 loop reads CASSEPRRGNTEAFF. As DNA, the CDR3 is TGTGCCAGCAGTGAACCAAGACGGGGCAACACTGAAGCTTTCTTT.

Remarks on this clone: Other DNA sequences in the same sample also yield this CDR3. The chain recombines TRBV18 with TRBJ1-6; a possible D gene is TRBD1 (6 bases). CDR1 is KGHSH, CDR2 LQKENI, per germline. The V gene lost 3 bases and the J gene lost 7 bases, with 10 bases spanning the gap. This CDR3 is built from 14 residues. The DNA for the CDR3 is TGTGCCAGCTCACCCCAAGGGGGAAATTCACCCCTCCACTTT. Its protein product is CASSPQGGNSPLHF.

V is TRBV19 and J is TRBJ1-6; D remains ambiguous. Germline CDR1 and CDR2: LNHDA and SQIVND (reference sequence). The V and J ends lost 3 bases and 6 bases respectively, with 9 bases between them. The CDR3 is made up of 14 amino acids. CDR3 bases: TGTGCCAGTAGTATGAAGGTTCTTAATTCACCCCTCCACTTT. This gives the protein CASSMKVLNSPLHF.

This clone was observed a few times. The chain is built from TRBV2 and TRBJ2-3, with D possibly being TRBD2 (5 bases). CDR1 and CDR2 (germline): SNHLY, FYNNEI. The CDR3 consists of 13 residues. V was trimmed by 8 bases and J by 4 bases, leaving 13 bases between them. The CDR3 DNA follows: TGTGCCAGCGTCCCCGAGGGCTCAGATACGCAGTATTTT. This translates into CASVPEGSDTQYF. Full variable domain (remainder filled in from reference TRBV2 and TRBJ2-3): EPEVTQTPSHQVTQMGQEVILRCVPISNHLYFYWYRQILGQKVEFLVSFYNNEISEKSEIFDDQFSVERPDGSNFTLKIRSTKLEDSAMYFCASVPEGSDTQYFGPGTRLTVL.